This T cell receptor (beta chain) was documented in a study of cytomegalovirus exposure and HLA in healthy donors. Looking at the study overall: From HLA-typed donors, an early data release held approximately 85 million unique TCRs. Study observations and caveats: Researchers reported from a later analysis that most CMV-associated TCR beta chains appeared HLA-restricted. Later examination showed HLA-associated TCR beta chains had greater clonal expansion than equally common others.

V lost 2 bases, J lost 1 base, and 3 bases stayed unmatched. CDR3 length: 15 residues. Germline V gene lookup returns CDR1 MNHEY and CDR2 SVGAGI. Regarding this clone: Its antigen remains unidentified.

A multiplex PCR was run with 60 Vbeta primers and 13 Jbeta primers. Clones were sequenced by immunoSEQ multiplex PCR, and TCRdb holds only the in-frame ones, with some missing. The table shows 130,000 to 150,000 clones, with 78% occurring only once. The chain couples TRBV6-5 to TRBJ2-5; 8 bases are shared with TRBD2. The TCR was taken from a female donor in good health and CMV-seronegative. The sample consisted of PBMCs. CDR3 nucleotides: TGTGCCAGCAGTTACGGGGGACTAGGCCAAGAGACCCAGTACTTC. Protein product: CASSYGGLGQETQYF.